This note documents a single TCR beta chain sequence. The assay was immunoSEQ multiplex PCR, and TCRdb's table has in-frame clones only and misses some. The sample carries roughly 100,000 clones, about 90% recorded once. This CDR3 spans 14 amino acids. Trimming cost V 9 bases and J 1 base, with 13 bases left between them. Per the germline V gene, CDR1 is LGHNT and CDR2 is FRNRAP. The sample originates from a study of T cell changes during pregnancy in multiple sclerosis. The gene calls are TRBV12-5 and TRBJ2-1; D unresolved. Sample: peripheral blood, taken before pregnancy. The TCR sequence derives from a female donor with multiple sclerosis, enrolled in a pregnancy study. Here the CDR3 DNA reads TGTGCTAGCGGCGGAAGGTTATCCTACAATGAGCAGTTCTTC. Its protein is CASGGRLSYNEQFF. The whole variable domain, filled in from reference TRBV12-5 and TRBJ2-1, reads DARVTQTPRHKVTEMGQEVTMRCQPILGHNTVFWYRQTMMQGLELLAYFRNRAPLDDSGMPKDRFSAEMPDATLATLKIQPSEPRDSAVYFCASGGRLSYNEQFFGPGTRLTVL.